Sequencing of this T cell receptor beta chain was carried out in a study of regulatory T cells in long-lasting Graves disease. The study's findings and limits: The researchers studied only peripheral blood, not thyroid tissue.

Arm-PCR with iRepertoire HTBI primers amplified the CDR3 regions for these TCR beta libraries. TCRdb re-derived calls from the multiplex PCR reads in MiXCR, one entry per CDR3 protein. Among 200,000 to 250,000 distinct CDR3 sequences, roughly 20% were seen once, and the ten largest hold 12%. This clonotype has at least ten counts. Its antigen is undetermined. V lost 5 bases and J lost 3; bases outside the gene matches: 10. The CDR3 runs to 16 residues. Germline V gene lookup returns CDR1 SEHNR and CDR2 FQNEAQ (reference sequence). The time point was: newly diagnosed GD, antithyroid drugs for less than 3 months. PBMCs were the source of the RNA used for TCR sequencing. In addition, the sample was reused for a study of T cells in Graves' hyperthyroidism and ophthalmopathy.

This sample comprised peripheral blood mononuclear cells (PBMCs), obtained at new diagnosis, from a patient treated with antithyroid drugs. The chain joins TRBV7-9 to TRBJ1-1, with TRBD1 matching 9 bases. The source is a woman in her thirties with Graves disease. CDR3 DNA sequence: TGTGCCAGCAGCCCCCGGGACAGGGAAGGGGACACTGAAGCTTTCTTT. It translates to CASSPRDREGDTEAFF.